Listed below are T cell receptor beta chains from one sample, sequenced in a study of T cells in Graves' hyperthyroidism and ophthalmopathy. TCRdb used MiXCR to reprocess the multiplex PCR reads, holding one entry per CDR3 protein. The table has over 150,000 distinct CDR3 sequences, approximately 16% seen once. The sample taken for sequencing was blood. These receptors came from a woman between 45 and 60 years old with Graves' hyperthyroidism. Each CDR3 is given with its conserved first and last residue. Fields, in order: V gene, clone size, D gene, J gene, CDR3 length, CDR3 protein, CDR3 DNA. A D gene is named only where the DNA matches it firmly. Part of the rows lack a size; the others show once, few, many or a class for expanded clones.

TRBV7-9	few	.	TRBJ2-2	15	CASSLSGGDTGELFF	TGTGCCAGCAGCTTATCCGGGGGCGACACCGGGGAGCTGTTTTTT
TRBV9	few	TRBD1	TRBJ2-7	14	CASSPGTGSTEQYF	TGTGCCAGCAGCCCCGGGACAGGCTCTACCGAGCAGTACTTC
TRBV20-1	few	TRBD1	TRBJ1-2	14	CSAQAGTGGMSYTF	TGCAGTGCTCAAGCCGGGACAGGGGGCATGAGCTACACCTTC
TRBV7-9	many	TRBD2	TRBJ2-5	17	CASSGERGGRLQETQYF	TGTGCCAGCAGCGGAGAGCGGGGAGGGCGTCTCCAAGAGACCCAGTACTTC
TRBV10-3	many	.	TRBJ1-4	14	CAISGQHGREKLFF	TGTGCCATCAGTGGCCAACACGGACGAGAAAAACTGTTTTTT
TRBV19	many	.	TRBJ1-1	11	CALYENTEAFF	TGTGCCTTATATGAGAACACTGAAGCTTTCTTT
TRBV5-1	.	TRBD2	TRBJ2-5	16	CASSLYLREGRETQYF	TGCGCCAGCAGCTTGTACTTGCGGGAGGGCCGAGAGACCCAGTACTTC
TRBV9	.	.	TRBJ2-2	14	CASSVQGSTGELFF	TGTGCCAGCAGCGTTCAGGGTTCGACCGGGGAGCTGTTTTTT
TRBV7-9	few	.	TRBJ1-2	13	CASSFAGTYGYTF	TGTGCCAGCAGCTTCGCAGGGACCTATGGCTACACCTTC
TRBV19	.	TRBD1	TRBJ2-7	15	CASSFRTGGSYEQYF	TGTGCCAGTAGTTTTCGGACAGGGGGCTCCTACGAGCAGTACTTC
TRBV28	many	.	TRBJ1-6	13	CASSPPGNSPLHF	TGTGCCAGCAGTCCCCCGGGGAATTCACCCCTCCACTTT
TRBV3-1	many	.	TRBJ2-7	16	CASSQEGGARPYEQYF	TGTGCCAGCAGCCAAGAGGGGGGGGCTAGACCCTACGAGCAGTACTTC
TRBV30	many	TRBD2	TRBJ2-1	16	CAWRATSGSSYNEQFF	TGTGCCTGGAGAGCGACTAGCGGGAGCTCCTACAATGAGCAGTTCTTC
TRBV28	.	TRBD2	TRBJ2-5	16	CASSSGLAPRAETQYF	TGTGCCAGCAGTTCGGGACTAGCACCGAGAGCGGAGACCCAGTACTTC
TRBV11-3	many	TRBD2	TRBJ2-5	15	CASTSGGGLQETQYF	TGTGCCAGCACTTCGGGAGGGGGGTTACAAGAGACCCAGTACTTC
TRBV27	.	.	TRBJ1-3	16	CASSSFLGPSGNTIYF	TGTGCCAGCAGTTCCTTCCTTGGACCCTCTGGAAACACCATATATTTT
TRBV4-2	.	.	TRBJ1-2	14	CASSQGGGGYGYTF	TGTGCCAGCAGCCAAGGAGGGGGGGGCTATGGCTACACCTTC
TRBV28	many	.	TRBJ1-5	12	CASRVTNQPQHF	TGTGCCAGCAGGGTCACCAATCAGCCCCAGCATTTT
TRBV28	.	.	TRBJ1-1	13	CASSRLGNTEAFF	TGTGCCAGCAGTCGCTTAGGGAACACTGAAGCTTTCTTT
TRBV6-1	many	TRBD2	TRBJ2-5	15	CATQKGLAEGETQYF	TGTGCCACCCAGAAGGGACTAGCGGAGGGAGAGACCCAGTACTTC
TRBV28	once	.	TRBJ2-1	15	CASSLSGDAYNEQFF	TGTGCCAGCAGTTTATCGGGGGACGCCTACAATGAGCAGTTCTTC
TRBV28	few	.	TRBJ1-4	13	CASSPPRGEKLFF	TGTGCCAGCAGCCCTCCCAGGGGTGAAAAACTGTTTTTT
TRBV27	many	.	TRBJ1-1	15	CASSDHKGRNTEAFF	TGTGCCAGCAGTGACCACAAGGGCAGGAACACTGAAGCTTTCTTT
TRBV6-1	many	.	TRBJ1-5	14	CASSGSGSNQPQHF	TGTGCCAGCAGTGGGTCGGGTAGCAATCAGCCCCAGCATTTT
TRBV2	many	.	TRBJ1-2	12	CASSPNNYGYTF	TGTGCCAGCAGTCCAAATAACTATGGCTACACCTTC
TRBV24-1	.	.	TRBJ2-6	12	CATLSGANVLTF	TGTGCCACTCTTTCTGGGGCCAACGTCCTGACTTTC
TRBV19	few	.	TRBJ2-3	12	CASRQGTDTQYF	TGTGCCAGTAGGCAGGGAACAGATACGCAGTATTTT
TRBV7-2	many	.	TRBJ1-1	13	CASSLDNVAEAFF	TGTGCCAGCAGCTTAGACAACGTCGCTGAAGCTTTCTTT
TRBV9	many	TRBD2	TRBJ2-1	16	CASSSPGTSGRGEQFF	TGTGCCAGCAGCTCACCCGGGACTAGCGGGAGGGGTGAGCAGTTCTTC
TRBV12-3/TRBV12-4	many	.	TRBJ2-5	14	CASSLRGVRETQYF	TGTGCCAGCAGTTTGAGGGGCGTCAGGGAGACCCAGTACTTC
TRBV6-1	few	TRBD2	TRBJ2-1	15	CASGGGEGLYNEQFF	TGTGCCAGCGGAGGCGGGGAGGGCCTCTACAATGAGCAGTTCTTC
TRBV5-8	.	.	TRBJ1-1	15	CASGLTRKQNTEAFF	TGTGCCAGCGGCTTAACCAGAAAACAGAACACTGAAGCTTTCTTT
TRBV3-1	few	TRBD2	TRBJ2-5	12	CASSPPGGTQYF	TGTGCCAGCAGCCCCCCGGGGGGGACCCAGTACTTC
TRBV9	few	.	TRBJ2-1	16	CASSVATGPSHNEQFF	TGTGCCAGCAGCGTGGCAACGGGACCCTCCCACAATGAGCAGTTCTTC
TRBV5-5	many	.	TRBJ2-3	14	CASSTGTRGDTQYF	TGTGCCAGCAGCACCGGGACCCGGGGAGATACGCAGTATTTT
TRBV20-1	many	.	TRBJ1-4	12	CSGNGGGEKLFF	TGCAGTGGAAATGGGGGTGGCGAAAAACTGTTTTTT
TRBV7-7	.	.	TRBJ1-4	15	CASSSTDGINEKLFF	TGTGCTAGCAGCTCGACAGACGGAATTAATGAAAAACTGTTTTTT
TRBV9	many	.	TRBJ2-7	17	CASSVESRQGSNYEQYF	TGTGCCAGCAGCGTAGAGTCTCGGCAGGGGTCAAACTACGAGCAGTACTTC
TRBV7-9	many	TRBD2	TRBJ2-5	15	CASSARLAGQETQYF	TGTGCCAGCAGCGCGAGACTAGCGGGACAAGAGACCCAGTACTTC
TRBV6-1	many	.	TRBJ2-1	14	CASSYSNSYNEQFF	TGTGCCAGCAGTTATAGTAACTCCTACAATGAGCAGTTCTTC
TRBV10-2	.	.	TRBJ2-7	17	CASSESRTAVSSYEQYF	TGCGCCAGCAGTGAGTCGCGGACGGCCGTGAGCTCCTACGAGCAGTACTTC
TRBV30	many	TRBD2	TRBJ2-3	16	CAWSVHFSGGTDTQYF	TGTGCCTGGAGTGTACATTTTTCGGGAGGAACAGATACGCAGTATTTT
TRBV6-1	.	.	TRBJ1-1	16	CASSEAWGRLNTEAFF	TGTGCCAGCAGTGAAGCCTGGGGACGGTTGAACACTGAAGCTTTCTTT
TRBV7-9	many	TRBD1	TRBJ2-3	16	CASSLRGQSSTDTQYF	TGTGCCAGCAGCTTAAGGGGACAGTCTAGCACAGATACGCAGTATTTT
TRBV9	many	TRBD1	TRBJ1-1	14	CASSPGTGNTEAFF	TGTGCCAGCAGTCCCGGGACAGGGAACACTGAAGCTTTCTTT
TRBV24-1	many	TRBD2	TRBJ2-1	16	CATSDRLAGPYNEQFF	TGTGCCACCAGTGATCGACTAGCGGGTCCCTACAATGAGCAGTTCTTC
TRBV11-2	.	TRBD1	TRBJ2-1	15	CASSPRGQGENEQFF	TGTGCCAGCAGCCCCCGGGGACAGGGGGAGAATGAGCAGTTCTTC
TRBV7-3	.	.	TRBJ1-6	16	CAGSQLPGADNSPLHF	TGTGCCGGCAGCCAGCTGCCGGGGGCGGACAATTCACCCCTCCACTTT